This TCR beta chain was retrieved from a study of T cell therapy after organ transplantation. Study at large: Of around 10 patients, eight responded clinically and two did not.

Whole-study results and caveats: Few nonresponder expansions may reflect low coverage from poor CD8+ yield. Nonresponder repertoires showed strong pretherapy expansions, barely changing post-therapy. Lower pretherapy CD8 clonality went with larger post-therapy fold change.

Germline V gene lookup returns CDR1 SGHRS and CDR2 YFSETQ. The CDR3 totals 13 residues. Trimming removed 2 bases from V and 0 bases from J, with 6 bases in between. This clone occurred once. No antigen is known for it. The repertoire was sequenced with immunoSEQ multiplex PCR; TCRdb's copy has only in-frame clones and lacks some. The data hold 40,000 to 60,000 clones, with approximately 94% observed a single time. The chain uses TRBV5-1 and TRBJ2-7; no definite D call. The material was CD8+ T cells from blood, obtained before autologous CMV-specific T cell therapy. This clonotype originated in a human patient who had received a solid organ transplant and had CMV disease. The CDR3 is CASSLSTSYEQYF. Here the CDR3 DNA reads TGCGCCAGCAGCTTATCCACCTCCTACGAGCAGTACTTC.